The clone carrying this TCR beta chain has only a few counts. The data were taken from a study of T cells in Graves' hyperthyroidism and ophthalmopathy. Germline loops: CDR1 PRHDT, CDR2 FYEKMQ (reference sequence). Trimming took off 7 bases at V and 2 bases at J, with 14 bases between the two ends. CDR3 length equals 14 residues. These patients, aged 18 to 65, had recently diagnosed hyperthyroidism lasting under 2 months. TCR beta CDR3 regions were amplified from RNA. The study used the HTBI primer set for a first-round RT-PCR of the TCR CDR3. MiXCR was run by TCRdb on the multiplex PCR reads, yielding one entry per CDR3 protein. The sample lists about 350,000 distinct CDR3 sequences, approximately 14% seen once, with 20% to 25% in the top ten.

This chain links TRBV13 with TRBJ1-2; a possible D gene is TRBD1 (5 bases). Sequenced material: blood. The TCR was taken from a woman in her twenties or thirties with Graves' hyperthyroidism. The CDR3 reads CASTIQGDNYGYTF. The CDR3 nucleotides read TGTGCCAGCACAATTCAAGGGGACAACTATGGCTACACCTTC. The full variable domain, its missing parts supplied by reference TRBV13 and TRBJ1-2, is AAGVIQSPRHLIKEKRETATLKCYPIPRHDTVYWYQQGPGQDPQFLISFYEKMQSDKGSIPDRFSAQQFSDYHSELNMSSLELGDSALYFCASTIQGDNYGYTFGSGTRLTVV.